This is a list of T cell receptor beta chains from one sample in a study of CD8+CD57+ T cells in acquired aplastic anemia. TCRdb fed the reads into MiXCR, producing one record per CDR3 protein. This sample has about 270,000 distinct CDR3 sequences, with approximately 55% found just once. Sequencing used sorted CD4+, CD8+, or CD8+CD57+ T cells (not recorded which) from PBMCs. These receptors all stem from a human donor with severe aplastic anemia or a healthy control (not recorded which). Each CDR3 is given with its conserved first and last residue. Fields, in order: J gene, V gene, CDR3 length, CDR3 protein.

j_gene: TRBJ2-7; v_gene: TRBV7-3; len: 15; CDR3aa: CASSLYSGQGGEQYF
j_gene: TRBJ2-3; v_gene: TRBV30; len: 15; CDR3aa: CAWSVDGAGTDTQYF
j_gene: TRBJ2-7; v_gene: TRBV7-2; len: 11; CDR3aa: CASSRDYEQYF
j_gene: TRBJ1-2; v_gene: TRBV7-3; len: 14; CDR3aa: CASSTTGTNYGYTF
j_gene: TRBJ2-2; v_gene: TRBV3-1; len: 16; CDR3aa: CASSQGALGTAGELFF
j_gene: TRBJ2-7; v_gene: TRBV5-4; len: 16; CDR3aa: CASSKAGTPIAYEQYF
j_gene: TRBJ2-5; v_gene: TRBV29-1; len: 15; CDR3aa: CSVEPDRGARETQYF
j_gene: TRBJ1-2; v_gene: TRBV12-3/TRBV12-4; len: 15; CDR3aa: CASSLARQPPYGYTF
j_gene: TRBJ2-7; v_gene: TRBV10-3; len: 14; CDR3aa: CAISDTDISYEQYF
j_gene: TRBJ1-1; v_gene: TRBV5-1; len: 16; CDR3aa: CASSLDGGPSGTEAFF
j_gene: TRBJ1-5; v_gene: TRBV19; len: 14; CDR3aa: CASTPGGSGQPQHF
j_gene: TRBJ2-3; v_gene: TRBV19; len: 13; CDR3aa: CASSIGRGDTQYF
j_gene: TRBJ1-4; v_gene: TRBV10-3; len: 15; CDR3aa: CAISEGKATNEKLFF
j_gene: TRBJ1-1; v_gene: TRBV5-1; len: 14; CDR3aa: CASSPGGVGTEAFF
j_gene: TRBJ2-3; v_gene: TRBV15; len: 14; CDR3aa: CATSRSTLADTQYF
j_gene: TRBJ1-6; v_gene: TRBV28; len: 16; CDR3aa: CASSLSSGAKNSPLHF
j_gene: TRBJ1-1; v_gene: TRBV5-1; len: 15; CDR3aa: CASSLEEGQNTEAFF
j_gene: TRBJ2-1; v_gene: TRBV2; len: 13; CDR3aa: CASGGANYNEQFF
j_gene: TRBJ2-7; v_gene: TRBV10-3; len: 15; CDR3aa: CAISEWASGSYEQYF
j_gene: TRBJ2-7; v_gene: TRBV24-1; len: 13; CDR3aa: CATSEGGFYEQYF
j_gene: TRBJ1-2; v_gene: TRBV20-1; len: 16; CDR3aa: CSAIRQGTADIHGYTF
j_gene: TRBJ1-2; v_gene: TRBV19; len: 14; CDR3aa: CASSIEARVYGYTF
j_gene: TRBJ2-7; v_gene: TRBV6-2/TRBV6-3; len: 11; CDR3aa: CASSNSHEQYF
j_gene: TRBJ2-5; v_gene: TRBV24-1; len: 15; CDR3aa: CATSDLRGAGETQYF
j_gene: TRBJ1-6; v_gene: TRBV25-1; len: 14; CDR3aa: CASSVGQRHSPLHF
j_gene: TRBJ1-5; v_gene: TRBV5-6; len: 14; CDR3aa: CASSFGRHNQPQHF
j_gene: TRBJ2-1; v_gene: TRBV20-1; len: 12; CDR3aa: CSARLELGEQFF
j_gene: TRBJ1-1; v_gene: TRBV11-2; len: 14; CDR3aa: CASSPAPFDTEAFF
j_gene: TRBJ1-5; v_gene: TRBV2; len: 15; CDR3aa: CASSEYRDRNQPQHF
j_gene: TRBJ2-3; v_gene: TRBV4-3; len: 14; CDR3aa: CASSQGDTLHTQYF
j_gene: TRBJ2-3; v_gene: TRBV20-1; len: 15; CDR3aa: CSARDWAGVTDTQYF
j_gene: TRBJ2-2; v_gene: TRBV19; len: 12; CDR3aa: CGIITNTGELFF
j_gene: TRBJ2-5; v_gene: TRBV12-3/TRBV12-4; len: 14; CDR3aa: CASSLMGLAGTQYF
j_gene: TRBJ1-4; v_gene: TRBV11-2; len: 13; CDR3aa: CASSSGQTEKLFF
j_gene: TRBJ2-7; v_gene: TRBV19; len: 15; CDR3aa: CASRVTGTSLYEQYF
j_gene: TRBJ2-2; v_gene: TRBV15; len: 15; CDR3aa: CATRRLAECTGELFF
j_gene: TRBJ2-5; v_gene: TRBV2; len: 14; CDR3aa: CASSSSGGLKTQYF
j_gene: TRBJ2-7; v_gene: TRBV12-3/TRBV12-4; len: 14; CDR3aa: CASGGSARSYDQYF
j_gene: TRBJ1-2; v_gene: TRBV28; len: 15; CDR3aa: CASSEGVRANYGYTF
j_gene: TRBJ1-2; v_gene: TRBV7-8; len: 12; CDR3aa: CASSFGLDGYTF
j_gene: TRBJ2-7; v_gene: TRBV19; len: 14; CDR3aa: CASSWGGRVDEQYF
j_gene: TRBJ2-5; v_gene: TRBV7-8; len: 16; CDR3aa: CASSLRDRGREETQYF
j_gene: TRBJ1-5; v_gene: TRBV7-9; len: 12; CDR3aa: CASTADNQPQHF
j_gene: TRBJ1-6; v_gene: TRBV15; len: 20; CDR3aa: CATSRDPRPLISSYNSPLHF
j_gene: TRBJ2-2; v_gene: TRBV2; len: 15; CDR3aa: CASNRGVVGTGELFF
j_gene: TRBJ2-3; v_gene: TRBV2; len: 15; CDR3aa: CAVTRRGDDTDTQYF